This T cell receptor (beta chain) emerged from a study of cytomegalovirus exposure and HLA in healthy donors. Primers for the PCR totalled 60 Vbeta and 13 Jbeta. TCRdb keeps only in-frame clones here, not all; method: immunoSEQ multiplex PCR. The sample has 65,000 to 90,000 clones. Study-level results: According to reports, the classifier identified cytomegalovirus status with high specificity and sensitivity. The study put some 150 TCR beta chains on its list as cytomegalovirus-associated.

Details on this clone: Its antigen is as yet unknown.

Germline CDR1 SGHAT, CDR2 FQNNGV. Trimming left V 6 bases short and J 7 bases short, with 7 bases between. The CDR3 totals 12 residues. The TCR originated in a female donor in good health and CMV-seropositive. V and J are TRBV11-2 and TRBJ1-6; the D gene is possibly TRBD1 (5 bases). Material: PBMCs. CDR3 in amino acids: CASSKGNSPLHF. CDR3 DNA sequence: TGTGCCAGCAGTAAGGGGAATTCACCCCTCCACTTT.